The 20 T cell receptor beta chains given below trace back to one sample, sequenced in a study of blood T cell repertoires in COVID-19. Assay: immunoSEQ multiplex PCR; the TCRdb copy retains only in-frame clones and omits some. The data show fewer than 350,000 clones, about nine tenths seen once. The sample was peripheral blood. The receptor set was obtained from a woman in her 30s with COVID-19, enrolled during active disease.

The chain recombines TRBV2 with TRBJ2-1; D uncertain. CDR3 length equals 13 residues. Germline V gene sequence: CDR1 SNHLY, CDR2 FYNNEI. The V end was cut by 2 bases, the J end by 2 bases, with 4 bases between. The CDR3 sequence: CASSEIAYNEQFF. The CDR3 DNA reads as TGTGCCAGCAGTGAAATAGCCTACAATGAGCAGTTCTTC.

The chain has TRBV11-2 and TRBJ2-5; 10 bases map to TRBD2. Germline V lookup: CDR1 SGHAT, CDR2 FQNNGV. The V gene end was trimmed by 2 bases and the J gene end by 1 base; junction bases not matched to a gene: 7. The CDR3 is made up of 17 amino acids. The CDR3 DNA reads as TGTGCCAGCAGCTTAAATGGGGCTAGCGGGGGCCAAGAGACCCAGTACTTC. This codes for CASSLNGASGGQETQYF. The full variable domain, its missing parts supplied by reference TRBV11-2 and TRBJ2-5, is EAGVAQSPRYKIIEKRQSVAFWCNPISGHATLYWYQQILGQGPKLLIQFQNNGVVDDSQLPKDRFSAERLKGVDSTLKIQPAKLEDSAVYLCASSLNGASGGQETQYFGPGTRLLVL.

This rearrangement joins TRBV6-1 to TRBJ1-6, with D hard to call. Trimming stripped 0 bases from V and 9 bases from J, with 15 bases between. This CDR3 has 16 amino acids. CDR1 and CDR2 (germline): MNHNS, SASEGT. The CDR3 loop is CASSEAYGVRISPLHF. For the CDR3, the DNA is TGTGCCAGCAGTGAAGCGTACGGGGTCAGGATTTCACCCCTCCACTTT.

This chain connects TRBV10-2 to TRBJ1-6, with D tentatively TRBD1 (5 bases). Trimming shortened V by 2 bases and J by 9 bases, and 8 bases separated the two germline ends. Germline V gene sequence: CDR1 WSHSY, CDR2 SAAADI. The length of the CDR3 is 13 residues. The CDR3 DNA reads as TGCGCCAGCAGTGAGAGGGGCCTTTCACCCCTCCACTTT. This sequence encodes CASSERGLSPLHF.

V usage is TRBV27 and J usage is TRBJ1-5; 7 nucleotides line up with TRBD1. The germline V gene has CDR1 MNHEY and CDR2 SMNVEV (reference sequence). The CDR3 is 19 amino acids. The ends lost 6 bases at V and 6 bases at J; junction bases unmatched: 23. The CDR3 loop reads CASSPTVGRKGARGQPQHF. The CDR3 coding sequence is TGTGCCAGCAGCCCGACAGTGGGCAGGAAGGGGGCGCGGGGTCAGCCCCAGCATTTT.

This clone was seen a single time. The chain recombines TRBV2 with TRBJ2-5, with 12 bases fitting TRBD2. J lost 5 bases, V lost 6 bases, and 7 bases had no gene match. The CDR3 extends over 15 amino acids. Germline V lookup: CDR1 SNHLY, CDR2 FYNNEI. CDR3: CASSGASGGAETQYF. The CDR3 coding sequence is TGTGCCAGCAGCGGGGCTAGCGGGGGGGCCGAGACCCAGTACTTC. Combining the CDR3 with reference TRBV2 and TRBJ2-5 gives the whole variable domain EPEVTQTPSHQVTQMGQEVILRCVPISNHLYFYWYRQILGQKVEFLVSFYNNEISEKSEIFDDQFSVERPDGSNFTLKIRSTKLEDSAMYFCASSGASGGAETQYFGPGTRLLVL.

CDR3 coding DNA: TGTGCCTGGAGACCGGGGGGCTCTGGAAACACCATATATTTT. Protein product: CAWRPGGSGNTIYF. The chain carries TRBV30 and TRBJ1-3; weak D call: TRBD1 (5 bases). Trimming pared 3 bases from V and 0 bases from J, leaving 9 bases between. The germline CDR1 and CDR2 sequences are GTSNPN and SVGIG (reference sequence). This CDR3 region has 14 residues.

The chain carries TRBV5-1 and TRBJ2-2; 7 nucleotides match TRBD2. The CDR3 totals 15 residues. The J segment lost 1 base and the V segment lost 6 bases, leaving 6 bases of the junction unmatched. Germline CDR1 SGHRS, CDR2 YFSETQ. This CDR3 reads CASKDGGGNTGELFF. The CDR3 nucleotides are TGCGCCAGCAAGGACGGCGGGGGGAACACCGGGGAGCTGTTTTTT.

J is TRBJ2-3 and V is TRBV3-1 (or the pseudogene TRBV3-2), with 9 positions matching TRBD2. The CDR3 extends over 17 amino acids. The V segment lost 4 bases and the J segment 1 base; nucleotides outside the gene matches: 9. Germline CDR1 and CDR2: LGHDT and YNNKEL (reference sequence). This CDR3 reads CASSRRGSGGRTDTQYF. For the CDR3, the DNA is TGTGCCAGCAGCCGAAGGGGTAGCGGGGGCCGCACAGATACGCAGTATTTT.

This chain's CDR3 is CASSLGGGYQETQYF. The CDR3, as DNA: TGTGCCAGCAGCTTAGGCGGGGGGTACCAAGAGACCCAGTACTTC. The rearrangement links TRBV7-9 to TRBJ2-5; TRBD2 aligns across 8 bases. The V gene's germline CDR1 is SEHNR and CDR2 FQNEAQ (reference sequence). Unmatched junction bases numbered 1, after V lost 1 base and J lost 0 bases. CDR3 length: 15 residues.

V usage is TRBV19 and J usage is TRBJ2-2; unclear D gene. In germline, CDR1 is LNHDA, CDR2 SQIVND (reference sequence). Trimming stripped 4 bases from V and 6 bases from J, with 24 bases between. The CDR3 sequence is 18 residues long. CDR3 sequence: CASSTTEIAWVRPGELFF. The CDR3 nucleotides are TGTGCCAGTAGTACCACCGAGATAGCTTGGGTTAGACCCGGGGAGCTGTTTTTT.

This chain connects TRBV7-6 to TRBJ1-3; TRBD1 might be the D (6 bases). This CDR3 is built from 16 residues. The germline V gene has CDR1 SGHVS and CDR2 FNYEAQ. Trimming left V 1 base short and J 0 bases short, with 10 bases between. CDR3 nucleotide sequence: TGTGCCAGCAGCTTAGGAACAGGGTTCTCTGGAAACACCATATATTTT. Protein: CASSLGTGFSGNTIYF.

This rearrangement joins TRBV27 to TRBJ2-7; 8 bases agree with TRBD1. V was pared by 0 bases and J by 1 base, with 5 bases of the junction left unmatched. The CDR3 sequence is 16 residues long. Germline-derived CDR1 and CDR2 are MNHEY and SMNVEV (reference sequence). The CDR3 bases are TGTGCCAGCAGTTTATCGGGGACAGGTTGGTCCTACGAGCAGTACTTC. As protein: CASSLSGTGWSYEQYF.

This clone has a count of ten or more. This rearrangement joins TRBV5-1 to TRBJ1-4; D possibly corresponds to TRBD1 (6 bases). The CDR3 extends over 15 amino acids. V lost 0 bases and J 0 bases, leaving 6 bases between the germline ends. Germline values: CDR1 SGHRS, CDR2 YFSETQ. CDR3 bases: TGCGCCAGCAGCTTGGGGGGGCCAACTAATGAAAAACTGTTTTTT. It specifies CASSLGGPTNEKLFF. The full variable domain, in which reference TRBV5-1 and TRBJ1-4 provide the parts outside the CDR3, is KAGVTQTPRYLIKTRGQQVTLSCSPISGHRSVSWYQQTPGQGLQFLFEYFSETQRNKGNFPGRFSGRQFSNSRSEMNVSTLELGDSALYLCASSLGGPTNEKLFFGSGTQLSVL.

This clone has a handful of counts. The rearrangement links TRBV10-2 to TRBJ2-7; D unclear. CDR1 is WSHSY and CDR2 is SAAADI in the germline V gene. Trimming left V 5 bases short and J 2 bases short, with 7 bases between. CDR3 size: 12 residues. The CDR3 spells CASSFLAYEQYF. The CDR3 DNA follows: TGCGCCAGCAGTTTCTTAGCCTACGAGCAGTACTTC.

This clone was seen only once. The chain employs TRBV27 and TRBJ2-1; D remains ambiguous. Trimming left V 0 bases short and J 0 bases short, with 9 bases between. The CDR3 is 16 residues long. Per germline, CDR1 MNHEY and CDR2 SMNVEV (reference sequence). CDR3 loop: CASSLSLGTSYNEQFF. For the CDR3, the DNA is TGTGCCAGCAGTTTATCGCTAGGTACCTCCTACAATGAGCAGTTCTTC.

The gene calls are TRBV5-1 and TRBJ1-2; 7 bases agree with TRBD1. V gave up 0 bases and J gave up 4 bases; unmatched junction bases: 9. The CDR3 contains 16 residues. Germline CDR1 is SGHRS and CDR2 is YFSETQ. DNA for the CDR3: TGCGCCAGCAGCTTGGGGGCCACAGGGGAGTCCTATGGCTACACCTTC. Translation: CASSLGATGESYGYTF.

The J gene is TRBJ1-2, the V gene TRBV5-4; D is uncertain. V gave up 4 bases and J gave up 6 bases, with 13 bases separating them. Germline assignment: CDR1 SGHNT and CDR2 YYREEE (reference sequence). The CDR3 is made up of 13 amino acids. The CDR3 region is CASSGTEGDGYTF. In DNA form, the CDR3 reads TGTGCCAGCAGCGGCACAGAGGGCGATGGCTACACCTTC.

Written as DNA, the CDR3 is TGCGCCAGCAGCTTTCGTGAGCCGCCTGTTGAGCAGTTCTTC. Its translation is CASSFREPPVEQFF. The rearrangement joins TRBV5-1 to TRBJ2-1; D is unclear. The CDR3 sequence is 14 residues long. V shed 2 bases and J shed 9 bases, with 15 bases lying between them. Germline CDR1 reads SGHRS; CDR2 reads YFSETQ.

This clone was counted a few times. Here the CDR3 reads CARSRDRRYYGYTF. The CDR3 DNA reads as TGTGCCAGAAGCCGGGACAGGAGATACTATGGCTACACCTTC. The chain has TRBV5-3 and TRBJ1-2; 8 bases are shared with TRBD1. TRBV5-3 is labeled an ORF, and its function is uncertain. This CDR3 is 14 amino acids long. V shed 4 bases and J 3 bases; nucleotides not matched to a gene: 5.